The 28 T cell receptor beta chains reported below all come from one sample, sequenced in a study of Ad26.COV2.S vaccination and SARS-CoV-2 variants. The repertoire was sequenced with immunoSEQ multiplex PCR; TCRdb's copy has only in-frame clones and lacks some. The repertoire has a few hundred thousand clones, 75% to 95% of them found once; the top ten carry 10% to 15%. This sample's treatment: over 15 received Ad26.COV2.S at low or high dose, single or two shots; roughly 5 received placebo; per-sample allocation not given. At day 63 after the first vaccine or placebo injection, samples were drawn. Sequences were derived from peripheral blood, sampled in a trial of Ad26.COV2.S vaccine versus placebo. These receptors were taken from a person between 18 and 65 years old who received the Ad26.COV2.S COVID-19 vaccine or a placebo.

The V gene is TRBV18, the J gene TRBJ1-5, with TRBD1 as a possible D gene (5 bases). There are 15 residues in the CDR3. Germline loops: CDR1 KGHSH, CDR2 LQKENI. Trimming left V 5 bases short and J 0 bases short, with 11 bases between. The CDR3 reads CASSADRYSNQPQHF. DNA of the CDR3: TGTGCCAGCTCAGCCGACAGATATAGCAATCAGCCCCAGCATTTT.

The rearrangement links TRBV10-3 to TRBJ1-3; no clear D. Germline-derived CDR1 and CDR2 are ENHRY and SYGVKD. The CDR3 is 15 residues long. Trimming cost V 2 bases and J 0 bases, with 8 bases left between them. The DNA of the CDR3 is TGTGCCATCAGTGAGGGACGTAACTCTGGAAACACCATATATTTT. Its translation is CAISEGRNSGNTIYF.

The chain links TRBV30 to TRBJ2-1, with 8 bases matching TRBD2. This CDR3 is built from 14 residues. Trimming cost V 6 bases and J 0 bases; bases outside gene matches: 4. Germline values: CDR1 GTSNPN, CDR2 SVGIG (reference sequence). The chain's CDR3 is CACISGISYNEQFF. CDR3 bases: TGTGCCTGTATTAGCGGGATCTCCTACAATGAGCAGTTCTTC.

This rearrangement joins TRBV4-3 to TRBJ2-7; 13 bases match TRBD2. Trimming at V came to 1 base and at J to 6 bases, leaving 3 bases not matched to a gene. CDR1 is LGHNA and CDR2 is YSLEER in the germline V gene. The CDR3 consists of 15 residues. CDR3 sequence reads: CASSQALAGGAEQYF. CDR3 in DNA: TGCGCCAGCAGCCAAGCACTAGCGGGAGGGGCCGAGCAGTACTTC.

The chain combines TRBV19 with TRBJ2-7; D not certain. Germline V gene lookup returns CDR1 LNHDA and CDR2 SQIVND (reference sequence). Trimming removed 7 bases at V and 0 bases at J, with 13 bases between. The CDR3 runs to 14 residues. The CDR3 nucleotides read TGTGCCAGTAACGCTATAGGTGGCTCCTACGAGCAGTACTTC. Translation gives CASNAIGGSYEQYF.

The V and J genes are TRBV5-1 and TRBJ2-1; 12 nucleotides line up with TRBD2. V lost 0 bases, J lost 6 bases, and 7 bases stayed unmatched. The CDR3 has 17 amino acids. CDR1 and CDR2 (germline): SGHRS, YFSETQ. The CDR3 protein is CASSLATSGRGANEQFF. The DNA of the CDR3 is TGCGCCAGCAGCTTGGCGACTAGCGGGAGAGGTGCCAATGAGCAGTTCTTC.

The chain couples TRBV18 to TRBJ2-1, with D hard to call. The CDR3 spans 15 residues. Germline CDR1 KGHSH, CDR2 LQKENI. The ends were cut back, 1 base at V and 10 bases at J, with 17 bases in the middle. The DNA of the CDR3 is TGTGCCAGCTCACCACAGGGCAGCCCCACGTTAGAGCAGTTCTTC. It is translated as CASSPQGSPTLEQFF.

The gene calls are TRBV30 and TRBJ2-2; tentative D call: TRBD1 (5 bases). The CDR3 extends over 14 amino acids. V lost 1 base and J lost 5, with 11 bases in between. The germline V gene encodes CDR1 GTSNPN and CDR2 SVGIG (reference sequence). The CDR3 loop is CAWSASGWTGELFF. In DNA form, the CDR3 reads TGTGCCTGGAGTGCGTCAGGGTGGACCGGGGAGCTGTTTTTT. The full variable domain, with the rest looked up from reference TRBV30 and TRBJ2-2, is SQTIHQWPATLVQPVGSPLSLECTVEGTSNPNLYWYRQAAGRGLQLLFYSVGIGQISSEVPQNLSASRPQDRQFILSSKKLLLSDSGFYLCAWSASGWTGELFFGEGSRLTVL.

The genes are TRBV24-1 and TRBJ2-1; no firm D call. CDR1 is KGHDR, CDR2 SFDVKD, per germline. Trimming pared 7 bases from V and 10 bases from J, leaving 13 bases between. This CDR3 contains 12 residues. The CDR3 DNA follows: TGTGCCACCAGGCGGAGAATCGTCGAGCAGTTCTTC. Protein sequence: CATRRRIVEQFF.

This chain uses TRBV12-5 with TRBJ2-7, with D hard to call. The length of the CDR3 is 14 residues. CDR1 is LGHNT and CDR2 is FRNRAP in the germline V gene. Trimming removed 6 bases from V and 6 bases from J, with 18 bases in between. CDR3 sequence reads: CASGPWGTMGEQYF. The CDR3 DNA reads TGTGCTAGTGGCCCTTGGGGTACTATGGGCGAGCAGTACTTC. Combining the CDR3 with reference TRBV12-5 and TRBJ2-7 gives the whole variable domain DARVTQTPRHKVTEMGQEVTMRCQPILGHNTVFWYRQTMMQGLELLAYFRNRAPLDDSGMPKDRFSAEMPDATLATLKIQPSEPRDSAVYFCASGPWGTMGEQYFGPGTRLTVT.

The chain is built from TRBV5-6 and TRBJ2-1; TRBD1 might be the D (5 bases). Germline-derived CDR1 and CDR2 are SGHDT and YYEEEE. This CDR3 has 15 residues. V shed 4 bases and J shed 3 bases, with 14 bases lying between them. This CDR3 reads CASSPGPTGYNEQFF. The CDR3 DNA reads TGTGCCAGCAGCCCCGGACCAACAGGCTACAATGAGCAGTTCTTC.

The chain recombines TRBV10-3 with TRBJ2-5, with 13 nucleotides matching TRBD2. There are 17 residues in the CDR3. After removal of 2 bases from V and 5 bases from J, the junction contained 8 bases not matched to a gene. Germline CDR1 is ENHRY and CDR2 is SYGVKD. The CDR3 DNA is TGTGCCATCAGTGAGGGACCTTGGACTAGCGGGAGTGAGACCCAGTACTTC. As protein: CAISEGPWTSGSETQYF.

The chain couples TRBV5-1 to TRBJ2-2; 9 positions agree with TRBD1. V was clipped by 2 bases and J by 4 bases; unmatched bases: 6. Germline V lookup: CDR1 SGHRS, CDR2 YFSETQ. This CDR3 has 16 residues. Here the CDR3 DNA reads TGCGCCAGCAGCTTCGGACAGGGGAGTAGCACCGGGGAGCTGTTTTTT. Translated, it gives CASSFGQGSSTGELFF.

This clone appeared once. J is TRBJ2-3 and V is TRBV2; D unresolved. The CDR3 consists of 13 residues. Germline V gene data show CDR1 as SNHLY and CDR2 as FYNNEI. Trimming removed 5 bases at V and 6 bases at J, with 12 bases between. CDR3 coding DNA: TGTGCCAGCAGTTCCGACCCCGCCGATACGCAGTATTTT. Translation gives CASSSDPADTQYF.

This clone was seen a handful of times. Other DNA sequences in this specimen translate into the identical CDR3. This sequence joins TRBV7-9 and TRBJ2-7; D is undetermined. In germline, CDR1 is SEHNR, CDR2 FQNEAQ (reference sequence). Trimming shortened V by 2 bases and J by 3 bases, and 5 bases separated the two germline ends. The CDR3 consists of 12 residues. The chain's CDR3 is CASSLTLYEQYF. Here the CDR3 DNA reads TGTGCCAGCAGCTTAACCCTCTACGAGCAGTACTTC.

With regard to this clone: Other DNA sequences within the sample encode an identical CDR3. This CDR3 reads CASSSDRNYEQYF. CDR3 coding DNA: TGTGCCAGCAGCTCCGACCGAAACTACGAGCAGTACTTC. The chain has TRBV12-3 or TRBV12-4 and TRBJ2-7; D unresolved. The CDR3 length is 13 residues. The V gene lost 6 bases and the J gene lost 3 bases, with 12 bases spanning the gap.

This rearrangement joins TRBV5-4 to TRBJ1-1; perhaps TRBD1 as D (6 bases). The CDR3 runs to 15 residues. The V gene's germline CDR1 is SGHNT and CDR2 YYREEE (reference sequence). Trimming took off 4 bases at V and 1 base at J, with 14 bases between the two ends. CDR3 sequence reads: CASSTEGEGNTEAFF. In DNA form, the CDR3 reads TGTGCCAGCAGCACTGAGGGGGAAGGGAACACTGAAGCTTTCTTT.

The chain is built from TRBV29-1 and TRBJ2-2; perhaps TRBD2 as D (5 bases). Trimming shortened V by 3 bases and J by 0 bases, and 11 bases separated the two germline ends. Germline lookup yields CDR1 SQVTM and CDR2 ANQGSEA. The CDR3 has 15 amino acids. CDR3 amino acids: CSVESRGTNTGELFF. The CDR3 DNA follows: TGCAGCGTTGAGAGTCGGGGTACGAACACCGGGGAGCTGTTTTTT.

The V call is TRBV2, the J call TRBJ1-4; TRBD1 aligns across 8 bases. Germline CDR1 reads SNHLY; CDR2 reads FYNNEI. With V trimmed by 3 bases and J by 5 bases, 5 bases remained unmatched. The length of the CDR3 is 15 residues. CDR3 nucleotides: TGTGCCAGCAGTGAGCAGGGGGCGCGGAATGAAAAACTGTTTTTT. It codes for CASSEQGARNEKLFF.

The CDR3 DNA is TGTGCCAGCAGCTTAGTTTCGGGCCACGAGCAGTACTTC. It specifies CASSLVSGHEQYF. The V call is TRBV7-9, the J call TRBJ2-7; D is uncertain. CDR1 and CDR2 from the germline V gene are SEHNR and FQNEAQ (reference sequence). The ends were cut back, 1 base at V and 5 bases at J, with 9 bases in the middle. The CDR3 is 13 residues long.

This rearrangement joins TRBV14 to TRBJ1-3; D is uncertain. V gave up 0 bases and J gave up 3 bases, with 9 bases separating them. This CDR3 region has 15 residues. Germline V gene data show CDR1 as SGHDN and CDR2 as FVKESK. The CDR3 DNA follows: TGTGCCAGCAGCCAAGATGAGAGGTTTGGAAACACCATATATTTT. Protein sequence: CASSQDERFGNTIYF.

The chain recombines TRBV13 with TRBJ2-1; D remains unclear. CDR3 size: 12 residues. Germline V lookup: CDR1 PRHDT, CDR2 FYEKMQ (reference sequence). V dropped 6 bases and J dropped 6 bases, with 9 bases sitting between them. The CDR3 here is CASSPGSNEQFF. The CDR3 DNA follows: TGTGCCAGCAGTCCCGGGTCCAATGAGCAGTTCTTC.

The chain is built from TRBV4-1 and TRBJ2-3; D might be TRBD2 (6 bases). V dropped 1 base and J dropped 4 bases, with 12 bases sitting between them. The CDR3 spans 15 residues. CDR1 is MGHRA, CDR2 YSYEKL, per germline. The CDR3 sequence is CASSQVPLAADTQYF. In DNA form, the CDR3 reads TGCGCCAGCAGCCAAGTGCCACTAGCAGCAGATACGCAGTATTTT.

This CDR3 is CASSVGGGSGYEQYF. CDR3 DNA sequence: TGTGCCAGCAGCGTAGGCGGCGGGAGTGGGTACGAGCAGTACTTC. The chain has TRBV9 and TRBJ2-7, with 7 nucleotides matching TRBD2. The trim removed 0 bases at V and 4 bases at J, leaving 7 bases unmatched. Germline loops: CDR1 SGDLS, CDR2 YYNGEE. The CDR3 length is 15 residues.

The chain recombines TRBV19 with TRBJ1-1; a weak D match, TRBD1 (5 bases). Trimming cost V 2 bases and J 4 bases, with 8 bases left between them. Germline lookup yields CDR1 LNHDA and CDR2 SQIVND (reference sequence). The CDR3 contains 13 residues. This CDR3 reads CASSIQGPTEAFF. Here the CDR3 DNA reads TGTGCCAGTAGTATACAGGGTCCCACTGAAGCTTTCTTT. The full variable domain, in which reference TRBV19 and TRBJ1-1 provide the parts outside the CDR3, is DGGITQSPKYLFRKEGQNVTLSCEQNLNHDAMYWYRQDPGQGLRLIYYSQIVNDFQKGDIAEGYSVSREKKESFPLTVTSAQKNPTAFYLCASSIQGPTEAFFGQGTRLTVV.

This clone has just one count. The CDR3 bases are TGTGCCTGGAGTTGGGGGAGTGAGACCCAGTACTTC. Encoded protein: CAWSWGSETQYF. The chain couples TRBV30 to TRBJ2-5; D is tentatively TRBD1 or TRBD2 (5 bases each). V shed 2 bases and J shed 5 bases, with 9 bases lying between them. CDR1 and CDR2 from the germline V gene are GTSNPN and SVGIG (reference sequence). This CDR3 spans 12 amino acids.

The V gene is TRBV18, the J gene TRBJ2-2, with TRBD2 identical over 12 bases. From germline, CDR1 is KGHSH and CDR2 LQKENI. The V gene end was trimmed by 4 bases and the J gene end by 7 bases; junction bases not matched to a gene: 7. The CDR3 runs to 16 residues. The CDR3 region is CASSLQTSGRIGELFF. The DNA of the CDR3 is TGTGCCAGCTCACTACAGACTAGCGGGAGAATCGGGGAGCTGTTTTTT.

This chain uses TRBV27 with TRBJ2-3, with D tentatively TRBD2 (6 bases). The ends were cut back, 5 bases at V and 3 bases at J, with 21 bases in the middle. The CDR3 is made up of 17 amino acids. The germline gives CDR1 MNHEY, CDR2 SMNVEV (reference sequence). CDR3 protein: CASSPLGSAGSTDTQYF. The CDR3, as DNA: TGTGCCAGCAGTCCGTTAGGCTCGGCGGGATCGACAGATACGCAGTATTTT.